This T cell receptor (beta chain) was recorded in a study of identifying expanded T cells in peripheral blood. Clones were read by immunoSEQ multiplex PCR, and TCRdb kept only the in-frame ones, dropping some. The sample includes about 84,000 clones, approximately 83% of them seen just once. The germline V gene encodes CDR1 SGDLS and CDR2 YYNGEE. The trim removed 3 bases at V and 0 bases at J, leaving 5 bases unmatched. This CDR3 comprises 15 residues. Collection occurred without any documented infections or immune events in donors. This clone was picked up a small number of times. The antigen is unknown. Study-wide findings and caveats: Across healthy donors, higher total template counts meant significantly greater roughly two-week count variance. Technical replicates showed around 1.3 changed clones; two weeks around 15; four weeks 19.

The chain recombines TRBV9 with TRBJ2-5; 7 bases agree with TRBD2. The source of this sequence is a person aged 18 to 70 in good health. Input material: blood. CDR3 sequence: CASSASGGYQETQYF. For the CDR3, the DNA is TGTGCCAGCAGCGCTAGCGGAGGTTACCAAGAGACCCAGTACTTC. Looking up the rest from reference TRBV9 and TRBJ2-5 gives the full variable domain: DSGVTQTPKHLITATGQRVTLRCSPRSGDLSVYWYQQSLDQGLQFLIQYYNGEERAKGNILERFSAQQFPDLHSELNLSSLELGDSALYFCASSASGGYQETQYFGPGTRLLVL.